A single sample is the source of the 27 T cell receptor beta chains below, sequenced in a study of shared clonotypes between healthy human individuals. Here immunoSEQ multiplex PCR was the method, and the copy in TCRdb shows in-frame clones only, minus some. The sample contains 2 million to 3 million clones, roughly 93% of which appear only once. Sequencing was carried out using naive CD4+ T cells from PBMCs. The subset: CD45RA+ positively selected. Source of these receptors: a man between 18 and 29 years old in good health. Some clones in this sample may be carry-over from other donors' samples.

This clone showed up just once. The chain recombines TRBV18 with TRBJ2-7; 9 bases fit TRBD2. The CDR3 sequence is 16 residues long. V was clipped by 4 bases and J by 0 bases; unmatched bases: 7. Germline CDR1 and CDR2: KGHSH and LQKENI. The CDR3: CASSQGLAGTSYEQYF. The DNA for the CDR3 is TGTGCCAGCTCACAAGGCCTAGCGGGGACCTCCTACGAGCAGTACTTC.

J is TRBJ1-4 and V is TRBV18; 11 bases match TRBD1. Per germline, CDR1 KGHSH and CDR2 LQKENI. V lost 5 bases, J lost 6 bases, and 11 bases stayed unmatched. This CDR3 comprises 17 residues. Here the CDR3 reads CASSDGQGADVHEKLFF. The CDR3 bases are TGTGCCAGCTCAGACGGACAGGGGGCGGATGTGCATGAAAAACTGTTTTTT.

With regard to this clone: This specimen includes other DNA sequences encoding the same CDR3. V gene TRBV15 combines with J gene TRBJ2-7; TRBD1 matches at 7 bases. This CDR3 is built from 14 residues. V shed 2 bases and J 1 base; nucleotides not matched to a gene: 2. The germline V gene has CDR1 LNHNV and CDR2 YYDKDF (reference sequence). The CDR3 coding sequence is TGTGCCACCAGCAGACAGGGACAGTCCTACGAGCAGTACTTC. Its translation is CATSRQGQSYEQYF.

The chain has TRBV2 and TRBJ2-1; TRBD1 matches 7 bases. The CDR3 is 15 amino acids. Trimming removed 1 base from V and 6 bases from J; junction bases left unmatched: 6. Looked up from germline, CDR1 is SNHLY and CDR2 is FYNNEI. CDR3 amino acids: CASSEGQGVINEQFF. The CDR3 DNA sequence: TGTGCCAGCAGTGAAGGTCAGGGGGTGATCAATGAGCAGTTCTTC.

The chain employs TRBV28 and TRBJ2-1; 7 bases match TRBD2. This CDR3 is 15 amino acids long. The V segment lost 6 bases and the J segment 5 bases; nucleotides outside the gene matches: 10. Germline CDR1 is MDHEN and CDR2 is SYDVKM. CDR3 in amino acids: CASSTAGVFNNEQFF. The DNA of the CDR3 is TGTGCCAGCAGCACCGCGGGGGTCTTCAACAATGAGCAGTTCTTC.

Regarding this clone: The junction and the germline gene differ at one end; a read error may be behind it. The chain joins TRBV11-2 to TRBJ2-1; 9 bases line up with TRBD2. In germline, CDR1 is SGHAT, CDR2 FQNNGV. The CDR3 covers 15 residues. CDR3 in DNA: TGTGCCAGCAGCAGAGGGACTAGCTCCAACAATGAGCAGTTCTTC. Translation: CASSRGTSSNNEQFF.

The V gene is TRBV5-1, the J gene TRBJ1-1, with D maybe TRBD1 (6 bases). Deletions cut 0 bases from V and 6 bases from J, with 15 bases between. The germline V gene encodes CDR1 SGHRS and CDR2 YFSETQ. The CDR3 is made up of 15 amino acids. CDR3 amino acids: CASSLAVRGPAEAFF. CDR3 DNA sequence: TGCGCCAGCAGCTTGGCCGTCAGGGGCCCGGCTGAAGCTTTCTTT.

The chain employs TRBV10-3 and TRBJ1-2, with no clear D. The V end was cut by 0 bases, the J end by 11 bases, with 13 bases between. Per germline, CDR1 ENHRY and CDR2 SYGVKD. The CDR3 runs 13 residues. The CDR3 nucleotides are TGTGCCATCAGTGAGTCCGCACCTCCCGGTTACACCTTC. Residues: CAISESAPPGYTF.

This clone was seen only once. The chain is built from TRBV28 and TRBJ1-1, with TRBD1 as a possible D gene (5 bases). The CDR3 loop spans 16 amino acids. Germline V gives CDR1 MDHEN, CDR2 SYDVKM. The germline V and J ends were trimmed by 6 bases and 0 bases, with 17 bases remaining between them. The DNA for the CDR3 is TGTGCCAGCAGCCGGAGGGGAGGGACCATGAACACTGAAGCTTTCTTT. Protein: CASSRRGGTMNTEAFF.

The V and J genes are TRBV9 and TRBJ2-3; 11 nucleotides align to TRBD2. Germline V gives CDR1 SGDLS, CDR2 YYNGEE. J lost 3 bases, V lost 1 base, and 7 bases had no gene match. This CDR3 region has 17 residues. CDR3 in amino acids: CASSVTSGRIGTDTQYF. The CDR3, as DNA: TGTGCCAGCAGCGTAACTAGCGGGAGAATCGGAACAGATACGCAGTATTTT. Filled out from reference TRBV9 and TRBJ2-3, the complete variable domain reads DSGVTQTPKHLITATGQRVTLRCSPRSGDLSVYWYQQSLDQGLQFLIQYYNGEERAKGNILERFSAQQFPDLHSELNLSSLELGDSALYFCASSVTSGRIGTDTQYFGPGTRLTVL.

V and J are TRBV28 and TRBJ2-3; D is unresolved. The CDR3 extends over 14 amino acids. V was trimmed by 3 bases and J by 7 bases, leaving 14 bases between them. Germline CDR1 MDHEN, CDR2 SYDVKM. The CDR3 spells CASSFVTLTNTQYF. The CDR3 region has the DNA TGTGCCAGCAGTTTCGTGACTCTCACGAATACGCAGTATTTT.

This clone occurred once. The V call is TRBV6-5, the J call TRBJ2-1; 8 bases are shared with TRBD1. The V gene's germline CDR1 is MNHEY and CDR2 SVGAGI. The ends lost 5 bases at V and 8 bases at J; junction bases unmatched: 5. This CDR3 spans 13 amino acids. The CDR3 DNA reads as TGTGCCAGCAGTCGCCGGACAGGGTATGAGCAGTTCTTC. Translation gives CASSRRTGYEQFF.

This chain joins TRBV11-2 and TRBJ2-7; weak D call: TRBD2 (6 bases). Germline V gives CDR1 SGHAT, CDR2 FQNNGV. CDR3 size: 16 residues. The ends were cut back, 7 bases at V and 0 bases at J, with 19 bases in the middle. The CDR3 spells CASTGGRQGVSYEQYF. The CDR3 DNA sequence: TGTGCCAGCACCGGGGGTAGGCAGGGAGTCTCCTACGAGCAGTACTTC.

The genes are TRBV18 and TRBJ2-5, with 8 bases lining up with TRBD2. The junction had 11 bases not matched to a gene; V was cut back by 2 bases and J by 9 bases. Germline values: CDR1 KGHSH, CDR2 LQKENI. The CDR3 runs to 15 residues. This chain's CDR3 is CASSPSASGSRAQYF. The CDR3 DNA follows: TGTGCCAGCTCACCATCGGCTAGCGGGTCCCGGGCCCAGTACTTC.

The chain uses TRBV6-5 and TRBJ2-1, with D possibly being TRBD2 (6 bases). With 5 bases removed from V and 6 bases from J, the gap between germline ends came to 14 bases. This CDR3 has 14 amino acids. Germline V gives CDR1 MNHEY, CDR2 SVGAGI. The CDR3 coding sequence is TGTGCCAGCAGTCGGCCGGGACTTCTCAATGAGCAGTTCTTC. Translating it yields CASSRPGLLNEQFF.

This rearrangement joins TRBV7-3 to TRBJ1-2; 7 bases fit TRBD1. Germline V CDR1 and CDR2: SGHTA, FQGTGA. The CDR3 spans 13 residues. Trimming at V came to 5 bases and at J to 10 bases, leaving 10 bases not matched to a gene. The CDR3 loop is CASSQMSGGSYTF. For the CDR3, the DNA is TGTGCCAGCAGCCAGATGTCAGGGGGGTCCTACACCTTC.

The CDR3 reads CASSKETGTGGETQYF. The CDR3 DNA follows: TGTGCCAGTAGTAAAGAGACAGGGACAGGTGGAGAGACCCAGTACTTC. This chain uses TRBV19 with TRBJ2-5, with TRBD1 identical over 8 bases. Germline-derived CDR1 and CDR2 are LNHDA and SQIVND (reference sequence). Trimming cost V 4 bases and J 4 bases; bases outside gene matches: 11. This CDR3 has 16 residues. The full variable domain, with the rest looked up from reference TRBV19 and TRBJ2-5, is DGGITQSPKYLFRKEGQNVTLSCEQNLNHDAMYWYRQDPGQGLRLIYYSQIVNDFQKGDIAEGYSVSREKKESFPLTVTSAQKNPTAFYLCASSKETGTGGETQYFGPGTRLLVL.

The rearrangement links TRBV19 to TRBJ1-2, with D possibly TRBD1 on 6 matching bases. Germline CDR1 LNHDA, CDR2 SQIVND (reference sequence). CDR3 size: 15 residues. The V end lost 1 base, the J end lost 7 bases, and 16 bases lay between the germline ends. CDR3 protein: CASSIGYQGTGGYTF. In DNA form, the CDR3 reads TGTGCCAGTAGTATAGGCTACCAGGGGACTGGTGGCTACACCTTC. Complete variable domain (other parts from reference TRBV19 and TRBJ1-2): DGGITQSPKYLFRKEGQNVTLSCEQNLNHDAMYWYRQDPGQGLRLIYYSQIVNDFQKGDIAEGYSVSREKKESFPLTVTSAQKNPTAFYLCASSIGYQGTGGYTFGSGTRLTVV.

This clone was seen only a few times. The chain combines TRBV6-1 with TRBJ1-1; D is ambiguous. Trimming pared 7 bases from V and 7 bases from J, leaving 10 bases between. The CDR3 runs to 11 residues. CDR1 MNHNS and CDR2 SASEGT come from the germline V gene. CDR3 region: CASTRVNEAFF. CDR3 coding DNA: TGTGCCAGCACAAGGGTAAATGAAGCTTTCTTT.

V is TRBV7-9 and J is TRBJ2-1; D uncertain. The CDR3 is 13 residues long. The germline V and J ends were trimmed by 8 bases and 0 bases, with 8 bases remaining between them. Germline CDR1 is SEHNR and CDR2 is FQNEAQ (reference sequence). CDR3 loop: CASQQSSYNEQFF. The CDR3 nucleotides are TGTGCCAGCCAACAGAGCTCCTACAATGAGCAGTTCTTC.

The V gene is TRBV10-3, the J gene TRBJ2-3; 9 nucleotides align to TRBD1. The CDR3 consists of 16 residues. The trim removed 7 bases at V and 1 base at J, leaving 9 bases unmatched. From germline, CDR1 is ENHRY and CDR2 SYGVKD. This chain's CDR3 is CAITPGGQGRTDTQYF. In DNA, the CDR3 is TGTGCCATCACCCCCGGGGGACAGGGCCGCACAGATACGCAGTATTTT.

This clone appeared once. This chain uses TRBV27 with TRBJ2-7; D is perhaps TRBD2 (5 bases). Trimming pared 8 bases from V and 2 bases from J, leaving 16 bases between. CDR1 is MNHEY and CDR2 is SMNVEV in the germline V gene (reference sequence). The CDR3 extends over 14 amino acids. CDR3 in DNA: TGTGCCAGCTTGCGTCTGGGGAGACCCTACGAGCAGTACTTC. Protein product: CASLRLGRPYEQYF.

The rearrangement uses TRBV30 and TRBJ2-7; 7 bases fit TRBD2. Germline V gene lookup returns CDR1 GTSNPN and CDR2 SVGIG (reference sequence). This CDR3 is 13 amino acids long. Trimming removed 0 bases from V and 6 bases from J; junction bases left unmatched: 5. In nucleotides, the CDR3 is TGTGCCTGGAGTGTTCAAGCGGGATTCGAGCAGTACTTC. Its protein product is CAWSVQAGFEQYF. The complete variable domain, with remaining parts taken from reference TRBV30 and TRBJ2-7, reads SQTIHQWPATLVQPVGSPLSLECTVEGTSNPNLYWYRQAAGRGLQLLFYSVGIGQISSEVPQNLSASRPQDRQFILSSKKLLLSDSGFYLCAWSVQAGFEQYFGPGTRLTVT.

J is TRBJ1-2 and V is TRBV5-1; D is unclear. The CDR3 covers 16 residues. Trimming shortened V by 1 base and J by 2 bases, and 15 bases separated the two germline ends. Looked up from germline, CDR1 is SGHRS and CDR2 is YFSETQ. The CDR3: CASSLSPAAGNYGYTF. In nucleotides, the CDR3 is TGCGCCAGCAGCTTGTCGCCCGCGGCGGGGAACTATGGCTACACCTTC.

J is TRBJ1-1 and V is TRBV5-5; possibly TRBD1 for D (6 bases). Germline-derived CDR1 and CDR2 are SGHKS and YYEKEE (reference sequence). Trimming took 4 bases from V and 5 from J, leaving 15 bases between them. This CDR3 has 14 amino acids. This CDR3 reads CASSPGQSGTEAFF. CDR3 bases: TGTGCCAGCAGCCCAGGACAGTCGGGAACTGAAGCTTTCTTT.

The rearrangement links TRBV27 to TRBJ2-1; 10 nucleotides line up with TRBD2. V lost 0 bases and J lost 0; bases outside the gene matches: 2. CDR3 length: 17 residues. From germline, CDR1 is MNHEY and CDR2 SMNVEV (reference sequence). The CDR3 DNA reads TGTGCCAGCAGTTTATCCTTAGCGGGAGGCTCCTACAATGAGCAGTTCTTC. Its protein product is CASSLSLAGGSYNEQFF.

The chain combines TRBV7-2 with TRBJ2-5; D uncertain. Trimming left V 4 bases short and J 5 bases short, with 23 bases between. This CDR3 region has 17 residues. Germline CDR1 reads SGHTA; CDR2 reads FQGNSA. In DNA, the CDR3 is TGTGCCAGCAGCTCCCAATACCGTCAGATAAAGATGGAGACCCAGTACTTC. It specifies CASSSQYRQIKMETQYF.